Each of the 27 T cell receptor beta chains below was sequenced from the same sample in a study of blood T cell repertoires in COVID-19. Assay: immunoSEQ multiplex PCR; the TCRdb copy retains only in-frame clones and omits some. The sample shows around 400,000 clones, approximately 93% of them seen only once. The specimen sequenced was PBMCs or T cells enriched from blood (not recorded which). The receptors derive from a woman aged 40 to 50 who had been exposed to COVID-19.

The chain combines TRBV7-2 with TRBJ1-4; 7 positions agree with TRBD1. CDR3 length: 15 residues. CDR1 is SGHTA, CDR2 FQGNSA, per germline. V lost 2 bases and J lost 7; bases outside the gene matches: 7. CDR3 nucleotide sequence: TGTGCCAGCAGCTTACAGGGGGGATGGAGTGAAAAACTGTTTTTT. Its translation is CASSLQGGWSEKLFF. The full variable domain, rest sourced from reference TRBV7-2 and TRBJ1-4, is GAGVSQSPSNKVTEKGKDVELRCDPISGHTALYWYRQSLGQGLEFLIYFQGNSAPDKSGLPSDRFSAERTGGSVSTLTIQRTQQEDSAVYLCASSLQGGWSEKLFFGSGTQLSVL.

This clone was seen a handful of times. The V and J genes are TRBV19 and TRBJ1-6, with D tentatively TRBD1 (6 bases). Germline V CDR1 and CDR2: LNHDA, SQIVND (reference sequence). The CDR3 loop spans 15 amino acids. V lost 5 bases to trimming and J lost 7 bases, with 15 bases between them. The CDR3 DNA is TGTGCCAGTAGTCCCACCGGACAGCCGAATTCACCCCTCCACTTT. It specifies CASSPTGQPNSPLHF.

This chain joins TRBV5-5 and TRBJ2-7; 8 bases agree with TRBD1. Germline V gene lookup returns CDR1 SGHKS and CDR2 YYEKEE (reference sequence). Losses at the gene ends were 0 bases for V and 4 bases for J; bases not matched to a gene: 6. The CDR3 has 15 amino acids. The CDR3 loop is CASSLATGGSYEQYF. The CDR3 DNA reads TGTGCCAGCAGCTTGGCAACAGGGGGAAGTTACGAGCAGTACTTC. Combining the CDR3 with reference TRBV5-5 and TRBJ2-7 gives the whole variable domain DAGVTQSPTHLIKTRGQQVTLRCSPISGHKSVSWYQQVLGQGPQFIFQYYEKEERGRGNFPDRFSARQFPNYSSELNVNALLLGDSALYLCASSLATGGSYEQYFGPGTRLTVT.

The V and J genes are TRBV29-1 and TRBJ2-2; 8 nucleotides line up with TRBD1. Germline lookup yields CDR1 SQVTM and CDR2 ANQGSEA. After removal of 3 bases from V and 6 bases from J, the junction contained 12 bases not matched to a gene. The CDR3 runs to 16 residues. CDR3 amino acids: CSVDDSGTGPAGELFF. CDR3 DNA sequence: TGCAGCGTTGACGACTCCGGGACAGGACCGGCCGGGGAGCTGTTTTTT.

The CDR3 sequence: CASSPGPGSGKRWAYNEQFF. The CDR3 DNA reads as TGTGCCAGTAGCCCTGGGCCTGGTAGCGGGAAGAGGTGGGCGTACAATGAGCAGTTCTTC. This chain joins TRBV19 and TRBJ2-1; 8 positions match TRBD2. Unmatched junction bases numbered 23, after V lost 6 bases and J lost 4 bases. The CDR3 sequence is 20 residues long. The germline V gene has CDR1 LNHDA and CDR2 SQIVND (reference sequence).

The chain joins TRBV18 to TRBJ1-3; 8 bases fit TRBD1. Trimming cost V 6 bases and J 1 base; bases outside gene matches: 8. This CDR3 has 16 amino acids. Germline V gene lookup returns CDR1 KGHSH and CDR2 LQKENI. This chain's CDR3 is CASSPSRGRSGNTIYF. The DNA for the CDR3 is TGTGCCAGCTCCCCATCCAGGGGGCGATCTGGAAACACCATATATTTT.

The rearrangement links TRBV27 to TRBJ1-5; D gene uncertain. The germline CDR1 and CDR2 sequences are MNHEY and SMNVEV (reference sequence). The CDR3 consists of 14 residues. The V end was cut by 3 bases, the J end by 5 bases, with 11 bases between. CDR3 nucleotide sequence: TGTGCCAGCAGTTTTTTTGGCAACCATCAGCCCCAGCATTTT. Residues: CASSFFGNHQPQHF.

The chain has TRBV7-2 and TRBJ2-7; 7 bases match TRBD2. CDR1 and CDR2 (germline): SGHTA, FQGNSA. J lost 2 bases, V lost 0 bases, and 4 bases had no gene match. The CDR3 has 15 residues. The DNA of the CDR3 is TGTGCCAGCAGCTTAGCCGCTAGCGGCCCCTACGAGCAGTACTTC. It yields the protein CASSLAASGPYEQYF.

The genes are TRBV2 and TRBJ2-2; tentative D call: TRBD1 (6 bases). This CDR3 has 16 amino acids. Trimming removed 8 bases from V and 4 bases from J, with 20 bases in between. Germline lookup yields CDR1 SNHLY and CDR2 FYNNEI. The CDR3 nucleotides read TGTGCCAGCTCCCCTCCTTTAGCAGGGGTCACCGGGGAGCTGTTTTTT. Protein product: CASSPPLAGVTGELFF.

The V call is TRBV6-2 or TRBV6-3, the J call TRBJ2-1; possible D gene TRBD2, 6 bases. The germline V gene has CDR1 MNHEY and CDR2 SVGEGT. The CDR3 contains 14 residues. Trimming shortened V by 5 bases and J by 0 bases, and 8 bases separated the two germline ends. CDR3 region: CASSGTGSYNEQFF. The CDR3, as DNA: TGTGCCAGCAGTGGGACTGGCTCCTACAATGAGCAGTTCTTC.

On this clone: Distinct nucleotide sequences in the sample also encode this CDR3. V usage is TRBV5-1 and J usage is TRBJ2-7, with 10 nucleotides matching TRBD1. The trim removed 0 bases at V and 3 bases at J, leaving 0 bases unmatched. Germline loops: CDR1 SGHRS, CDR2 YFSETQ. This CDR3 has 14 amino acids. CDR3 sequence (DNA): TGCGCCAGCAGCTTGGGGGACAGGGGCTACGAGCAGTACTTC. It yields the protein CASSLGDRGYEQYF.

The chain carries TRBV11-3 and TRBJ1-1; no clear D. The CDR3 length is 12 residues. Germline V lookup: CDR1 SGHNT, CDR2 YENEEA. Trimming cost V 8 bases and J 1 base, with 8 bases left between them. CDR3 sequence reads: CASQKRNTEAFF. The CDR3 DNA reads TGTGCCAGCCAAAAGCGGAACACTGAAGCTTTCTTT. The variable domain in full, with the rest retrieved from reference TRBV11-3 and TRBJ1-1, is EAGVVQSPRYKIIEKKQPVAFWCNPISGHNTLYWYLQNLGQGPELLIRYENEEAVDDSQLPKDRFSAERLKGVDSTLKIQPAELGDSAVYLCASQKRNTEAFFGQGTRLTVV.

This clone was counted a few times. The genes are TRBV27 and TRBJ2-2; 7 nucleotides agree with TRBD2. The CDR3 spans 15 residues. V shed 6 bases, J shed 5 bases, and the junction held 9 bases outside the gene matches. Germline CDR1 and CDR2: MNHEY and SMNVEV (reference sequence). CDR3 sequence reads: CASSPGTTLTGELFF. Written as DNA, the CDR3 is TGTGCCAGCAGCCCTGGGACTACCCTTACCGGGGAGCTGTTTTTT.

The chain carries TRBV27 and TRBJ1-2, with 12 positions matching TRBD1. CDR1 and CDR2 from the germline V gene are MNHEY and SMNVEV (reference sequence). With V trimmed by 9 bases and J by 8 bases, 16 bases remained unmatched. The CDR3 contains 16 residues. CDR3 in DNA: TGTGCCAGTACTACAATTCCCGGGACAGGGGGCAGGGGCTACACCTTC. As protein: CASTTIPGTGGRGYTF.

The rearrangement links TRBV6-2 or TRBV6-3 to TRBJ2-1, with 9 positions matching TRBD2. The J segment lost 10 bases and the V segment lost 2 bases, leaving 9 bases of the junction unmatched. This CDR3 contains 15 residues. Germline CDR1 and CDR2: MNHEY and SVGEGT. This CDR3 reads CASSYVPSGMGEQFF. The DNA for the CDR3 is TGTGCCAGCAGTTACGTTCCTAGCGGGATGGGGGAGCAGTTCTTC.

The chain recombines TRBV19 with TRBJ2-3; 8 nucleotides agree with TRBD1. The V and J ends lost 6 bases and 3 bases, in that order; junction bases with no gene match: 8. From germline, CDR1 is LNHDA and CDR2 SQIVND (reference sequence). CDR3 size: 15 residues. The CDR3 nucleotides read TGTGCCAGTAGCAAACGGACAGGGCCGACAGATACGCAGTATTTT. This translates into CASSKRTGPTDTQYF.

CDR3 coding DNA: TGCAGCGTTGGGTTAACTGGGCAGGGGAACATTCAGTACTTC. Translated: CSVGLTGQGNIQYF. The genes are TRBV29-1 and TRBJ2-4; D may be TRBD1 (6 bases). Germline V CDR1 and CDR2: SQVTM, ANQGSEA. Trimming took 4 bases from V and 7 from J, leaving 17 bases between them. The CDR3 length is 14 residues.

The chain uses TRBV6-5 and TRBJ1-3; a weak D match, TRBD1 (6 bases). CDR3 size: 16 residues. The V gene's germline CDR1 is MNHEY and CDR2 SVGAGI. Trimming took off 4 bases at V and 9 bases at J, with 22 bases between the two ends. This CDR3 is CASSWLTGNQGRTIYF. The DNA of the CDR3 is TGTGCCAGCAGTTGGTTAACAGGGAACCAGGGTCGCACCATATATTTT.

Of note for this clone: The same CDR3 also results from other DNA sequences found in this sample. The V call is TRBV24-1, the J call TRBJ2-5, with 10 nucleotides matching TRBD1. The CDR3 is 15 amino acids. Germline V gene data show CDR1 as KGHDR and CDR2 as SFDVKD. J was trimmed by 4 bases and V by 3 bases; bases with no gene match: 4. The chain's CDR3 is CATSDPGQGRETQYF. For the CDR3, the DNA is TGTGCCACCAGTGATCCGGGACAGGGGAGAGAGACCCAGTACTTC.

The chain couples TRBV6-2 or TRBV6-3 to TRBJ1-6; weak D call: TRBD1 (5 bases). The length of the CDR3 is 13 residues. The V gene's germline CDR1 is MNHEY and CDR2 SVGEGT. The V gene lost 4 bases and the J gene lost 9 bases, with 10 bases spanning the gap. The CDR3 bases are TGTGCCAGCAGTTTTGACAGACCTTCACCCCTCCACTTT. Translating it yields CASSFDRPSPLHF.

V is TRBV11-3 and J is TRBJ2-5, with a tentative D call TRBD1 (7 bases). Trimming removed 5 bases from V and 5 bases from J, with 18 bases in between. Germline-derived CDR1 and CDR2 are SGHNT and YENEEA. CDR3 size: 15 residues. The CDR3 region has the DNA TGTGCCAGCAGCCCAGTAGCAGGGGGGCGGGAGACCCAGTACTTC. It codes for CASSPVAGGRETQYF.

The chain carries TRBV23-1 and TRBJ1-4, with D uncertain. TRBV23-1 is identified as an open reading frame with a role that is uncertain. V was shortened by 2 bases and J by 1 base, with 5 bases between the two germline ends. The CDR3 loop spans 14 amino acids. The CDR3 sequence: CASSQRVTNEKLFF. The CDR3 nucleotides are TGCGCCAGCAGTCAACGTGTAACTAATGAAAAACTGTTTTTT.

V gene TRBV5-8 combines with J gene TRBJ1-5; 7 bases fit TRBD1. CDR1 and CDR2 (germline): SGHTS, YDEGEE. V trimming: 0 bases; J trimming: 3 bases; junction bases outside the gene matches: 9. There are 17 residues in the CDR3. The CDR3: CASSLVDRRFDNQPQHF. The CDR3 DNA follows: TGTGCCAGCAGCTTGGTGGACAGGAGATTTGACAATCAGCCCCAGCATTTT.

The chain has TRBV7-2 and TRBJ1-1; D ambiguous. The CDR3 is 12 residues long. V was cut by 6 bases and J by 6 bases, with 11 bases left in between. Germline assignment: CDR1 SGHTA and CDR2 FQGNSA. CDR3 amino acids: CASSLSRAEAFF. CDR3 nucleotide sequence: TGTGCCAGCAGTCTTTCGAGGGCTGAAGCTTTCTTT.

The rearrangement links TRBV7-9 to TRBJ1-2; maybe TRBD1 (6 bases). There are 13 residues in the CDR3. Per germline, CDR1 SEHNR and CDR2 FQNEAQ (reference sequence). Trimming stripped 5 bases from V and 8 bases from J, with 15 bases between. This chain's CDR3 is CASSRDILVGYTF. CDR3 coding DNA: TGTGCCAGCAGCAGGGACATCCTTGTGGGCTACACCTTC.

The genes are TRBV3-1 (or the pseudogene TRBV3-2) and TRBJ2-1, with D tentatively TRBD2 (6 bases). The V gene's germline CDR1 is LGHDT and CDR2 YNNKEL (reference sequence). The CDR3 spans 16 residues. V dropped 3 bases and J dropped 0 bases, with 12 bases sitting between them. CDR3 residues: CASSQEGESSYNEQFF. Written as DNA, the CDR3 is TGTGCCAGCAGCCAGGAGGGCGAGAGCTCCTACAATGAGCAGTTCTTC.

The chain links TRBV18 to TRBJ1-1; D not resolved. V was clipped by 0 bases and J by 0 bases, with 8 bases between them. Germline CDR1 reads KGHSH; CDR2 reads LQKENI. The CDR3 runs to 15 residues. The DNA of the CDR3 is TGTGCCAGCTCACCACCCTTCGGGGTGAACACTGAAGCTTTCTTT. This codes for CASSPPFGVNTEAFF.